This record covers a single TCR beta chain. The sample comes from a study of CD8 T cells in Susac syndrome. Reverse transcription of roughly 0.45 to 1 ug RNA used random hexamers. MiXCR, run by TCRdb on the immunoSEQ multiplex PCR reads, gives a single entry per CDR3 protein. The sample has 150,000 to 200,000 distinct CDR3 sequences; approximately 95% are singletons. From germline, CDR1 is SNHLY and CDR2 FYNNEI. Trimming shortened V by 6 bases and J by 0 bases, and 11 bases separated the two germline ends. CDR3 length: 15 amino acids. TEMRA cells were FACS-enriched, unlike CD8+ and CD4+ T cells, which were negatively isolated.

The V gene is TRBV2, the J gene TRBJ1-4; D call uncertain. Sequencing was done on a sample of CD8+ T cells from PBMCs. The TCR sequence derives from a human donor with multiple sclerosis. Written as DNA, the CDR3 is TGTGCCAGCAGGGATGACCTTGCAACTAATGAAAAACTGTTTTTT. Translation: CASRDDLATNEKLFF. The complete variable domain, with remaining parts taken from reference TRBV2 and TRBJ1-4, reads EPEVTQTPSHQVTQMGQEVILRCVPISNHLYFYWYRQILGQKVEFLVSFYNNEISEKSEIFDDQFSVERPDGSNFTLKIRSTKLEDSAMYFCASRDDLATNEKLFFGSGTQLSVL.